Included here is one T cell receptor (beta chain) sequence, with context. Its specificity is not known. The data were obtained in a study of cytomegalovirus exposure and HLA in healthy donors. Findings and caveats of the study: Some public TCRs appeared in many individuals, while most sequences were rare. Associated with cytomegalovirus, according to the listing, were 164 TCR beta chains.

The donors belonged to the approximately 120-subject validation cohort, separate from the roughly 670-subject first cohort. The data were produced by immunoSEQ multiplex PCR, yet TCRdb's version contains in-frame clones alone and is incomplete. The sample carries 140,000 to 150,000 clones, over 90% recorded once. Sequenced sample: PBMCs. The TCR sequence derives from a man aged 18-30 years in good health and CMV-seropositive.

CDR3 sequence (DNA): TGTGCCAGTCGGAGGGACGGTCCCGCCGGGGAGCTGTTTTTT. The encoded protein is CASRRDGPAGELFF. The chain carries TRBV2 and TRBJ2-2; D perhaps matches TRBD2 (6 bases). V was trimmed by 9 bases and J by 6 bases, leaving 17 bases between them. CDR3 length: 14 amino acids. Germline V gives CDR1 SNHLY, CDR2 FYNNEI.